These 11 T cell receptor beta chains share one sample of origin, sequenced in a study of cytomegalovirus exposure and HLA in healthy donors. With 60 Vbeta and 13 Jbeta primers, the PCR was carried out. Assay: immunoSEQ multiplex PCR; the TCRdb copy retains only in-frame clones and omits some. The sample yields approximately 150,000 clones, 70% seen once. Sequencing used PBMCs. The receptors were gathered from a man between 18 and 35 years old in good health and CMV-seropositive.

J is TRBJ2-5 and V is TRBV5-1; tentative D call: TRBD2 (7 bases). This CDR3 has 13 residues. Trimming removed 0 bases at V and 5 bases at J, with 8 bases between. Germline V lookup: CDR1 SGHRS, CDR2 YFSETQ. The CDR3 DNA reads as TGCGCCAGCAGCTTGGAGGGGGGGGAGACCCAGTACTTC. Translating it yields CASSLEGGETQYF.

The rearrangement links TRBV6-5 to TRBJ2-3, with 14 bases lining up with TRBD2. V trimming: 4 bases; J trimming: 4 bases; junction bases outside the gene matches: 4. CDR3 size: 16 residues. Germline assignment: CDR1 MNHEY and CDR2 SVGAGI. CDR3 DNA sequence: TGTGCCAGCAGTTTCCCGACTAGCGGGGGGGCAGATACGCAGTATTTT. Its protein is CASSFPTSGGADTQYF.

The rearrangement links TRBV29-1 to TRBJ1-2, with TRBD1 identical over 7 bases. Unmatched junction bases numbered 7, after V lost 3 bases and J lost 6 bases. The CDR3 has 13 amino acids. Germline V lookup: CDR1 SQVTM, CDR2 ANQGSEA. The CDR3 here is CSVDDRVGNGYTF. CDR3 nucleotides: TGCAGCGTTGACGACAGGGTAGGGAATGGCTACACCTTC.

The genes are TRBV30 and TRBJ1-2; D ambiguous. The CDR3 is made up of 15 amino acids. The germline V gene encodes CDR1 GTSNPN and CDR2 SVGIG (reference sequence). Trimming took off 5 bases at V and 4 bases at J, with 20 bases between the two ends. CDR3 DNA sequence: TGTGCCTGGGGCGCCCCAGGAAGGATTTCCTATGGCTACACCTTC. It codes for CAWGAPGRISYGYTF.

The rearrangement links TRBV11-3 to TRBJ2-5; tentative D call: TRBD1 (8 bases). Germline V gene sequence: CDR1 SGHNT, CDR2 YENEEA. Trimming stripped 5 bases from V and 2 bases from J, with 18 bases between. This CDR3 comprises 16 residues. CDR3 in DNA: TGTGCCAGCAGCCCGCCTGACAGGGGAGGGCAAGAGACCCAGTACTTC. It encodes CASSPPDRGGQETQYF. Together with reference TRBV11-3 and TRBJ2-5, the CDR3 gives the full variable domain: EAGVVQSPRYKIIEKKQPVAFWCNPISGHNTLYWYLQNLGQGPELLIRYENEEAVDDSQLPKDRFSAERLKGVDSTLKIQPAELGDSAVYLCASSPPDRGGQETQYFGPGTRLLVL.

CDR3 protein: CASSITDRGGYGYTF. For the CDR3, the DNA is TGTGCCAGTAGTATTACCGACAGGGGCGGCTATGGCTACACCTTC. This chain links TRBV19 with TRBJ1-2, with 8 bases that match TRBD1. The ends lost 3 bases at V and 4 bases at J; junction bases unmatched: 7. Germline lookup yields CDR1 LNHDA and CDR2 SQIVND (reference sequence). The CDR3 extends over 15 amino acids.

The CDR3 reads CASKLTPFNEQFF. CDR3 DNA: TGTGCCAGCAAACTAACCCCCTTCAATGAGCAGTTCTTC. This chain joins TRBV7-6 and TRBJ2-1; no reliable D call. CDR3 size: 13 residues. Trimming shortened V by 7 bases and J by 6 bases, and 13 bases separated the two germline ends. Germline CDR1 and CDR2: SGHVS and FNYEAQ.

The count of this clone is one. The V call is TRBV7-3, the J call TRBJ2-3, with 15 bases that match TRBD2. The J segment lost 0 bases and the V segment lost 5 bases, leaving 12 bases of the junction unmatched. This CDR3 is built from 20 residues. From germline, CDR1 is SGHTA and CDR2 FQGTGA. CDR3 nucleotide sequence: TGTGCCAGCAGCCCGGGACTAGCGGGGGGTAAATTTACTAGCACAGATACGCAGTATTTT. Translating gives CASSPGLAGGKFTSTDTQYF.

The chain links TRBV7-9 to TRBJ1-1; 12 nucleotides align to TRBD1. CDR1 and CDR2 (germline): SEHNR, FQNEAQ (reference sequence). The CDR3 contains 14 residues. After removal of 7 bases from V and 8 bases from J, the junction contained 8 bases not matched to a gene. Here the CDR3 reads CASTNAGTGGEAFF. The DNA for the CDR3 is TGTGCCAGCACCAACGCCGGGACAGGGGGCGAAGCTTTCTTT.

The chain uses TRBV15 and TRBJ2-1; TRBD1 matches 7 bases. Germline V gene data show CDR1 as LNHNV and CDR2 as YYDKDF (reference sequence). This CDR3 is 16 amino acids long. J gave up 4 bases and V 4 bases, and 10 bases lay outside the gene matches. In DNA, the CDR3 is TGTGCCACCAGCACCCGACGAGGGGGCGATTACAATGAGCAGTTCTTC. Its protein is CATSTRRGGDYNEQFF.

J is TRBJ1-1 and V is TRBV2, with TRBD1 identical over 7 bases. V shed 4 bases, J shed 1 base, and the junction held 0 bases outside the gene matches. Germline CDR1 reads SNHLY; CDR2 reads FYNNEI. The length of the CDR3 is 13 residues. The CDR3 bases are TGTGCCAGCAGTGGGGACAGGAACACTGAAGCTTTCTTT. Translated: CASSGDRNTEAFF.